The present entry profiles one T cell receptor (beta chain) with its context. What it recognizes is unknown. The CDR3 has 14 amino acids. V was pared by 0 bases and J by 8 bases, with 13 bases between. Germline CDR1 LGHNA, CDR2 YNFKEQ. The protocol was immunoSEQ multiplex PCR, while the TCRdb copy is restricted to in-frame clones and leaves out a portion. The sample lists 150,000 or so clones; about 95% were seen once. The source of the sample is a study of T cell responses to AZD1222 COVID-19 vaccine. Overall study: Timing groups of about 4 and about 12 weeks for second doses were pooled. Study-wide points: The donor group comprised mostly white British people and more females; the analysis possibly underestimated clonal diversity.

The TCR originated in an adult in good health. This chain connects TRBV4-2 to TRBJ1-1, with TRBD1 as a possible D gene (5 bases). Sequencing used peripheral blood, obtained on day 0 of AZD1222 vaccination. The DNA of the CDR3 is TGTGCCAGCAGCCAAGAATTAAACAGGTGGGAAGCTTTCTTT. It translates to CASSQELNRWEAFF.